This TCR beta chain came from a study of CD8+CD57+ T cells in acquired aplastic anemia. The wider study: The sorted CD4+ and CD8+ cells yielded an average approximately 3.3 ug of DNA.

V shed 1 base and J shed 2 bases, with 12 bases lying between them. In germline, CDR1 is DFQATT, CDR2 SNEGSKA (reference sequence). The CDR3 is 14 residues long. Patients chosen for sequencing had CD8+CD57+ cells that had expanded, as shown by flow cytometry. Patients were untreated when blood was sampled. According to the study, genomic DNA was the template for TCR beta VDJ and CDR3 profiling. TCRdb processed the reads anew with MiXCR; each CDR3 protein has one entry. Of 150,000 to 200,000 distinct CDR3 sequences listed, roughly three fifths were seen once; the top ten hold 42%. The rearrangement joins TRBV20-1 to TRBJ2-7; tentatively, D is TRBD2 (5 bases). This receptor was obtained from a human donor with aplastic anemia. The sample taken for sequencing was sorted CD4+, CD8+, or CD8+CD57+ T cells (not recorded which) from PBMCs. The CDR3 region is CSARVAGTTYEQYF. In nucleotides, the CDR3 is TGCAGTGCTAGAGTCGCGGGTACTACCTACGAGCAGTACTTC.